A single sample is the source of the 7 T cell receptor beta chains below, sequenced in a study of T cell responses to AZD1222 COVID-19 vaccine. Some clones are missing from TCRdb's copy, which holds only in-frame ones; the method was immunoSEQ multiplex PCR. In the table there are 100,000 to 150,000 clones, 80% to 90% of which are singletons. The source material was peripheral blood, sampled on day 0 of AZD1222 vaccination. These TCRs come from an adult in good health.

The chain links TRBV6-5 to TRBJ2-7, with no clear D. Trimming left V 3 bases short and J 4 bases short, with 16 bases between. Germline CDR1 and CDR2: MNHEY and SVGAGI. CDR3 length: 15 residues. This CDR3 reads CASSYSPKRSYEQYF. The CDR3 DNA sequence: TGTGCCAGCAGTTATAGTCCGAAACGCTCGTACGAGCAGTACTTC.

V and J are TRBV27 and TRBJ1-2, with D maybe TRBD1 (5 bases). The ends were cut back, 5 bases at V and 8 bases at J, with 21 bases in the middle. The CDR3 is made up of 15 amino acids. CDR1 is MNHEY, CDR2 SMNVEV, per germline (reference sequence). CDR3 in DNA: TGTGCCAGCAGTCGGGACGGCGACCCCTTTGTCGGCTACACCTTC. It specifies CASSRDGDPFVGYTF.

CDR3 nucleotides: TGTGCAAGTCGCTTAGTTTCCCACTGTCTCAGCAATCAGCCCCAGCATTTT. Translating gives CASRLVSHCLSNQPQHF. The chain uses TRBV12-2 and TRBJ1-5. TRBV12-2 is an annotated pseudogene. CDR3 length equals 17 residues.

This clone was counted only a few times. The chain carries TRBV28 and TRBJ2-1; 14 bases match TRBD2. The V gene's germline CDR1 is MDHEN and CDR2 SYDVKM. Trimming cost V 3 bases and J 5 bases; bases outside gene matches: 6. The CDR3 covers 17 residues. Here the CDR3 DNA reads TGTGCCAGCAGTTTTGCGGGGACTAGCGGGAGAGACAATGAGCAGTTCTTC. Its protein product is CASSFAGTSGRDNEQFF.

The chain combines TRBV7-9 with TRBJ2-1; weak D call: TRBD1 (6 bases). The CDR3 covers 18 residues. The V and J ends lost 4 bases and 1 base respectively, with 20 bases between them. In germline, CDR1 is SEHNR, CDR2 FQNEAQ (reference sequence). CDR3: CASSSTPGDAPSYNEQFF. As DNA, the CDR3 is TGTGCCAGCAGCTCCACTCCAGGGGACGCCCCGTCCTACAATGAGCAGTTCTTC.

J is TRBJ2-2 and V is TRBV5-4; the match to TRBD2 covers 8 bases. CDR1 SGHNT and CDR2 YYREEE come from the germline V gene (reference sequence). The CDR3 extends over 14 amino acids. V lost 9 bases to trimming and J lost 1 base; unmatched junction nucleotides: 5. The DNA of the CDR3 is TGTGCCACTAGGGCGGGAGGGAACACCGGGGAGCTGTTTTTT. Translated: CATRAGGNTGELFF.

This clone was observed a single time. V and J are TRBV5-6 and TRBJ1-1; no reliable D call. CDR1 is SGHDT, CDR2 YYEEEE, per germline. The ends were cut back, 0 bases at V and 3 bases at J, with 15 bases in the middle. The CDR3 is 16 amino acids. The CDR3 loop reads CASSLAGWVTDTEAFF. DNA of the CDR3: TGTGCCAGCAGCTTGGCCGGATGGGTGACGGACACTGAAGCTTTCTTT. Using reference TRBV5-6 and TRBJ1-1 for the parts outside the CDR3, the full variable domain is DAGVTQSPTHLIKTRGQQVTLRCSPKSGHDTVSWYQQALGQGPQFIFQYYEEEERQRGNFPDRFSGHQFPNYSSELNVNALLLGDSALYLCASSLAGWVTDTEAFFGQGTRLTVV.